This T cell receptor beta chain was retrieved from a study of blood T cell repertoires in COVID-19. Study details: Sources were T cells, B-cell-depleted T cells, or PBMCs; the material itself was cDNA or gDNA.

Repertoires were generated with immunoSEQ multiplex PCR, while TCRdb's copy carries only in-frame clones and drops some. This table has roughly 150,000 clones, more than 65% appearing once. The CDR3 length is 14 residues. Trimming pared 0 bases from V and 0 bases from J, leaving 5 bases between. Germline V gene data show CDR1 as LGHNA and CDR2 as YNFKEQ. Participant ages covered roughly 18 to 89 years across about 22 US areas. This clonotype originated in a woman between 35 and 50 years old with acute COVID-19. The chain combines TRBV4-2 with TRBJ1-2; D unresolved. Sequenced: PBMCs or T cells enriched from blood (not recorded which). The CDR3 is CASSQDSANYGYTF. The CDR3 DNA sequence: TGTGCCAGCAGCCAAGATAGCGCTAACTATGGCTACACCTTC.